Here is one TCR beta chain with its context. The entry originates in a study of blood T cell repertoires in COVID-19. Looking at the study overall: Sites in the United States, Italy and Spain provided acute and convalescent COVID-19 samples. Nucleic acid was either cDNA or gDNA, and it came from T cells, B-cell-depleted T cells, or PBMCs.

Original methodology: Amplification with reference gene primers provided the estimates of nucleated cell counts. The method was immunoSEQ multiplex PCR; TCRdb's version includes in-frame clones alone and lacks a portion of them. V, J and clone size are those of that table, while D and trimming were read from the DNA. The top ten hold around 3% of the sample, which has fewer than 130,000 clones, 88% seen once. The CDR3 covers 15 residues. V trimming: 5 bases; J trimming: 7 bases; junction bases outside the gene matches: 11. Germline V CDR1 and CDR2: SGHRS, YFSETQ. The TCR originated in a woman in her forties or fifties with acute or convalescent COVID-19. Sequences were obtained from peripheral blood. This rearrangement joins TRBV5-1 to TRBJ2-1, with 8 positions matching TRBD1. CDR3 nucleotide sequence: TGCGCCAGCAGGGCAGGACAGGGTCCGCAAAATGAGCAGTTCTTC. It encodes CASRAGQGPQNEQFF.